This T cell receptor (beta chain) originates from a study of blood T cell repertoires in COVID-19. Study as a whole: Samples taken during acute and convalescent COVID-19 were collected in the United States, Italy and Spain.

Clones were read by immunoSEQ multiplex PCR, and TCRdb kept only the in-frame ones, dropping some. This table holds roughly 120,000 clones, 86% found once. This CDR3 spans 13 amino acids. Germline loops: CDR1 ENHRY, CDR2 SYGVKD. V lost 4 bases, J lost 5 bases, and 9 bases lay in between. The specimen sequenced was peripheral blood. The V call is TRBV10-3, the J call TRBJ2-1; possible D gene TRBD2, 6 bases. This sequence was found in a man in his forties with acute or convalescent COVID-19. CDR3 in DNA: TGTGCCATCAGTGGGGGGGACCACAATGAGCAGTTCTTC. Amino acids: CAISGGDHNEQFF.